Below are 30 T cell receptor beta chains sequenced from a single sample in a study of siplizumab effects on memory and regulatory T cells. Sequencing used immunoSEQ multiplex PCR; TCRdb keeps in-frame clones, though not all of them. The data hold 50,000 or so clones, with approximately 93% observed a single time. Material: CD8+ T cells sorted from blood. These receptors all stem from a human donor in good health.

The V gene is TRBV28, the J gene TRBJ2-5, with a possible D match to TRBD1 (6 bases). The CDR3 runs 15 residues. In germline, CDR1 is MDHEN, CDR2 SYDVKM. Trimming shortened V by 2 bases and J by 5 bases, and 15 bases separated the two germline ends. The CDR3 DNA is TGTGCCAGCAGTTTACAGGGGCTAATAGGGGAGACCCAGTACTTC. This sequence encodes CASSLQGLIGETQYF.

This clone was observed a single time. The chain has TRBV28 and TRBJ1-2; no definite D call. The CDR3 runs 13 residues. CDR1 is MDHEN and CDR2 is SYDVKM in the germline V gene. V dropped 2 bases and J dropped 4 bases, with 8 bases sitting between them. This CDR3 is CASSLREGYGYTF. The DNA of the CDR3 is TGTGCCAGCAGTTTAAGAGAAGGCTATGGCTACACCTTC.

CDR3: CASSLTPDSGANVLTF. CDR3 nucleotides: TGTGCCAGCAGCTTGACCCCGGACTCTGGGGCCAACGTCCTGACTTTC. This rearrangement joins TRBV4-2 to TRBJ2-6; D uncertain. The V gene's germline CDR1 is LGHNA and CDR2 YNFKEQ. The V end lost 5 bases, the J end lost 0 bases, and 11 bases lay between the germline ends. This CDR3 contains 16 residues.

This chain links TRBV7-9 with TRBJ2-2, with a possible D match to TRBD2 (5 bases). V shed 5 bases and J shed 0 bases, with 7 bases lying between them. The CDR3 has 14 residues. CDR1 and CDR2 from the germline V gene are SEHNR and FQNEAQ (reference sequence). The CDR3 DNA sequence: TGTGCCAGCAGCCTGGACTCGAACACCGGGGAGCTGTTTTTT. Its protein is CASSLDSNTGELFF.

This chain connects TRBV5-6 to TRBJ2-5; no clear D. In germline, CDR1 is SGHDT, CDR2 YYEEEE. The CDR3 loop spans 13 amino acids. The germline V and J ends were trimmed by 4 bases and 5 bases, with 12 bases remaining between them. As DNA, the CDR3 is TGTGCCAGCAGCCCACCACGGTGGGAGACCCAGTACTTC. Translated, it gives CASSPPRWETQYF.

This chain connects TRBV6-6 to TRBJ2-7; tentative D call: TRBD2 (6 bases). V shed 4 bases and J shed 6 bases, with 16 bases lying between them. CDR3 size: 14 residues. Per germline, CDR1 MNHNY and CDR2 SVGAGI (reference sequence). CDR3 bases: TGTGCCAGCAGTTCAGACAGTTTGGGAGGCGAGCAGTACTTC. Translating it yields CASSSDSLGGEQYF.

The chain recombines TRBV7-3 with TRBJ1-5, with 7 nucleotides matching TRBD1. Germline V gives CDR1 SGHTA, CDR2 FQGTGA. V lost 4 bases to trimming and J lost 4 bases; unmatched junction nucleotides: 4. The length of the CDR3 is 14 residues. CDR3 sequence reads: CASSSGTENQPQHF. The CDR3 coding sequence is TGTGCCAGCAGCTCCGGGACAGAGAATCAGCCCCAGCATTTT.

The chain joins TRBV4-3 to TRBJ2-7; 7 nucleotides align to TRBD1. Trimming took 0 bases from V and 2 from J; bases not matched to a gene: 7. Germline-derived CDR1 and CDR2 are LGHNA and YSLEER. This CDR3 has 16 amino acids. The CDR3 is CASSQEWRQGTYEQYF. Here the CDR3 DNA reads TGCGCCAGCAGCCAAGAATGGAGACAGGGCACCTACGAGCAGTACTTC.

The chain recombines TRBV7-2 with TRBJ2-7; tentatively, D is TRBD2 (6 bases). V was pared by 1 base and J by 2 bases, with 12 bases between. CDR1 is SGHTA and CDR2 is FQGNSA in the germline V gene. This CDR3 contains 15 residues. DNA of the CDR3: TGTGCCAGCAGCTTAGTTTCCGCGGGAACCTACGAGCAGTACTTC. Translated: CASSLVSAGTYEQYF.

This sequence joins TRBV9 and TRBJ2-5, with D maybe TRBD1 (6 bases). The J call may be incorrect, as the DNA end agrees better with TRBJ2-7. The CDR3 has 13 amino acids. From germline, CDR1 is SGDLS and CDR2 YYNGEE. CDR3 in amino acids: CASSVETGYEQYF. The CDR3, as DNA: TGTGCCAGCAGCGTAGAAACAGGGTACGAGCAGTACTTC.

The CDR3 reads CASSSSGNPNTEAFF. Here the CDR3 DNA reads TGTGCCAGCAGCTCCTCAGGGAATCCGAACACTGAAGCTTTCTTT. This sequence joins TRBV7-3 and TRBJ1-1, with D maybe TRBD1 (5 bases). Germline lookup yields CDR1 SGHTA and CDR2 FQGTGA. The CDR3 covers 15 residues. Trimming shortened V by 4 bases and J by 1 base, and 13 bases separated the two germline ends.

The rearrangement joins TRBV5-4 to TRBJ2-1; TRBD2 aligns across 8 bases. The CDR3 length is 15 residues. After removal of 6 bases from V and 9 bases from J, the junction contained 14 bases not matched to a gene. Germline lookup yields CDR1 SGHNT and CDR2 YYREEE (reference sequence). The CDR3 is CASTRLGREVGEQFF. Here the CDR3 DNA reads TGTGCCAGCACCCGGTTGGGGCGGGAGGTTGGTGAGCAGTTCTTC.

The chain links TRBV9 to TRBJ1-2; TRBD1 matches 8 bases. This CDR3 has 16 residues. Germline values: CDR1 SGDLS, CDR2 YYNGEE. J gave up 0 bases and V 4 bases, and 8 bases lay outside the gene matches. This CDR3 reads CASSPRGPPSNYGYTF. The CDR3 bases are TGTGCCAGCAGCCCCAGGGGGCCCCCCTCTAACTATGGCTACACCTTC.

CDR3 sequence: CASSLDGANSYEQYF. The CDR3 DNA follows: TGCGCCAGCAGCTTGGACGGGGCTAACTCCTACGAGCAGTACTTC. The rearrangement joins TRBV5-1 to TRBJ2-7, with D perhaps TRBD1 or TRBD2 (5 bases each). This CDR3 spans 15 amino acids. The germline gives CDR1 SGHRS, CDR2 YFSETQ. The V gene lost 0 bases and the J gene lost 0 bases, with 10 bases spanning the gap.

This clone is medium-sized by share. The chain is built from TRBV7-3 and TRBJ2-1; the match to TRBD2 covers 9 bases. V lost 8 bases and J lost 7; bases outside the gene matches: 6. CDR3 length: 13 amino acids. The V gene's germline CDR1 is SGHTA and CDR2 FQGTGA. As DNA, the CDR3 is TGTGCCAGCGGGCGGGAGGGAATAAATGAGCAGTTCTTC. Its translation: CASGREGINEQFF.

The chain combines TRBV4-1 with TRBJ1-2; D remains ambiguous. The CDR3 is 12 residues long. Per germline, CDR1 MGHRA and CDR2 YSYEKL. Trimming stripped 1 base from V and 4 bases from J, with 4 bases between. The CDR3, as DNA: TGCGCCAGCAGCCAAGGGTTCTATGGCTACACCTTC. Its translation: CASSQGFYGYTF.

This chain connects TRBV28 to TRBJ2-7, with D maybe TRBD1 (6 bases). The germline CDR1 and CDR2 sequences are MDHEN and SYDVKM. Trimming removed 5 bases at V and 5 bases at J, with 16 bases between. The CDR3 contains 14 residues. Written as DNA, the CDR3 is TGTGCCAGCAGTGCAGAAACAGGGACCGACGAGCAGTACTTC. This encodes CASSAETGTDEQYF.

The CDR3 sequence: CASSLGQAGEKLFF. DNA for the CDR3: TGTGCCAGCAGTTTAGGTCAGGCTGGAGAAAAACTGTTTTTT. V is TRBV28 and J is TRBJ1-4; D ambiguous. The CDR3 is 14 residues long. The V gene lost 2 bases and the J gene lost 8 bases, with 12 bases spanning the gap. Germline V gene lookup returns CDR1 MDHEN and CDR2 SYDVKM.

The CDR3 nucleotides are TGTGCCAGCAGCCTTAAAGGGGCAAGTTTTGAGCAGTTCTTC. It is translated as CASSLKGASFEQFF. This chain joins TRBV7-8 and TRBJ2-1; possibly TRBD1 for D (5 bases). This CDR3 contains 14 residues. Between the trimmed V and J ends, which lost 5 bases and 9 bases, there was a span of 17 bases. Germline CDR1 SGHVS, CDR2 FQNEAQ.

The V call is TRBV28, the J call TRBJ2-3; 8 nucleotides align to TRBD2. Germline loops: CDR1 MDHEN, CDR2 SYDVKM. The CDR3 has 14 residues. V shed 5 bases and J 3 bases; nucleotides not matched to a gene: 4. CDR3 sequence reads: CASSPGTSTDTQYF. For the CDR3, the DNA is TGTGCCAGCAGTCCCGGGACTAGTACAGATACGCAGTATTTT.

The DNA of the CDR3 is TGTGCCAGCAGCTTACTCTCGCGGGGTACCACAGATACGCAGTATTTT. Translating it yields CASSLLSRGTTDTQYF. The chain uses TRBV7-6 and TRBJ2-3; perhaps TRBD2 as D (6 bases). V gave up 2 bases and J gave up 2 bases, with 14 bases separating them. The germline CDR1 and CDR2 sequences are SGHVS and FNYEAQ. The CDR3 loop spans 16 amino acids. Using reference TRBV7-6 and TRBJ2-3 for the parts outside the CDR3, the full variable domain is GAGVSQSPRYKVTKRGQDVALRCDPISGHVSLYWYRQALGQGPEFLTYFNYEAQQDKSGLPNDRFSAERPEGSISTLTIQRTEQRDSAMYRCASSLLSRGTTDTQYFGPGTRLTVL.

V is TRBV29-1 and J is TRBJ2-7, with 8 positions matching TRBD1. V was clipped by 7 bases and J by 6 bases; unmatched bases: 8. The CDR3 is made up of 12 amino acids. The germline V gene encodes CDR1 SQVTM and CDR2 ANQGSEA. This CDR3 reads CSGGTGPREQYF. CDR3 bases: TGCAGCGGGGGGACAGGACCCCGCGAGCAGTACTTC.

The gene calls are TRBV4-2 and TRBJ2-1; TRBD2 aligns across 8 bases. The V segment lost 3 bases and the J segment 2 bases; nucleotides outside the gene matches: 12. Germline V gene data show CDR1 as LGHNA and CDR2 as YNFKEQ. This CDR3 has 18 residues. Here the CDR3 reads CASSHPPGPAGAYNEQFF. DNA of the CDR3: TGTGCCAGCAGCCACCCTCCTGGTCCAGCGGGAGCCTACAATGAGCAGTTCTTC.

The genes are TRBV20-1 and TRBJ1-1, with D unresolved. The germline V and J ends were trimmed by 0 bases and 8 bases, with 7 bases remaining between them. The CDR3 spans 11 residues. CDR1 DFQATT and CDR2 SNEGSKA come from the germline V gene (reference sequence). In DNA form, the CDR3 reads TGCAGTGCTAGAGACCTCGGGGAAGCTTTCTTT. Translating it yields CSARDLGEAFF.

The CDR3 DNA reads TGCAGCGCTGTGCCTAGCGATGATAGGTCCTACAATGAGCAGTTCTTC. Translated, it gives CSAVPSDDRSYNEQFF. This chain connects TRBV29-1 to TRBJ2-1; tentatively, D is TRBD2 (6 bases). Per the germline V gene, CDR1 is SQVTM and CDR2 is ANQGSEA. Trimming took 7 bases from V and 1 from J, leaving 20 bases between them. This CDR3 is built from 16 residues.

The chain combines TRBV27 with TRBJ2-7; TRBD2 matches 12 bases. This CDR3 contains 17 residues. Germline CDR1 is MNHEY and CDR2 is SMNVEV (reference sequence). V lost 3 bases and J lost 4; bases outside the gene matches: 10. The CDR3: CASSFSKASGRGYEQYF. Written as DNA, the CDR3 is TGTGCCAGCAGTTTCAGTAAGGCTAGCGGGAGGGGATACGAGCAGTACTTC.

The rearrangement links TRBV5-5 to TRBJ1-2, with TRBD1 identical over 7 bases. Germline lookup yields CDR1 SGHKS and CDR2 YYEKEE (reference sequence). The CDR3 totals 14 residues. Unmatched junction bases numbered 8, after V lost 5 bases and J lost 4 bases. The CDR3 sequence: CASSSDRESYGYTF. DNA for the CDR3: TGTGCCAGCAGTTCTGACAGGGAGAGCTATGGCTACACCTTC.

CDR3 sequence (DNA): TGTGCCAGCAGTGAATTAGGTTACGAGCAGTACTTC. Translated, it gives CASSELGYEQYF. The gene calls are TRBV6-1 and TRBJ2-7; D is ambiguous. Germline V gene data show CDR1 as MNHNS and CDR2 as SASEGT. The CDR3 extends over 12 amino acids. V lost 2 bases and J 4 bases, leaving 6 bases between the germline ends.

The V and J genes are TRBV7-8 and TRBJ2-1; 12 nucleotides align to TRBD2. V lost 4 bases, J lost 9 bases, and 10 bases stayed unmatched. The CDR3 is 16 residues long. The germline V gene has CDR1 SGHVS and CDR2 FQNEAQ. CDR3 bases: TGTGCCAGCAGCTCGACCGGGGCTAGCGGGAGGGCTGAGCAGTTCTTC. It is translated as CASSSTGASGRAEQFF.

The CDR3 DNA reads TGCGCCAGCAGCCAAGAACCAGCCTCCTACGAGCAGTACTTC. Amino acids: CASSQEPASYEQYF. The chain recombines TRBV4-1 with TRBJ2-5, with D unresolved. The end of the DNA fits TRBJ2-7 better, so the J call may be wrong. The CDR3 has 14 amino acids. The V gene's germline CDR1 is MGHRA and CDR2 YSYEKL.